What follows are 25 T cell receptor beta chains derived from one specimen sequenced in a study of blood T cell repertoires in COVID-19 (dated by TCRdb to the early 2020s). Libraries were prepared through the immunoSEQ multiplex PCR assay. TCRdb's version of the immuneACCESS table is confined to in-frame rearrangements and falls short of the full clone set. An unresolved V gene accounts for under half of the shortfall where checked; the remainder is of unknown origin. Across this sample there are 110,000 or so clones, with roughly 91% seen only once. The top ten clones comprise about 20% of the sample. The source material was peripheral blood. The receptors stem from a human donor with acute or convalescent COVID-19. The donor label of this sample is uncertain.

V is TRBV5-6 and J is TRBJ1-1; 10 bases align to TRBD1. Losses at the gene ends were 4 bases for V and 5 bases for J; bases not matched to a gene: 8. Germline assignment: CDR1 SGHDT and CDR2 YYEEEE. The CDR3 loop spans 15 amino acids. CDR3 sequence reads: CASSRQGAPWTEAFF. The CDR3 DNA reads TGTGCCAGCAGCAGACAGGGGGCGCCGTGGACTGAAGCTTTCTTT.

The chain links TRBV27 to TRBJ2-1; tentative D call: TRBD2 (6 bases). Germline V gives CDR1 MNHEY, CDR2 SMNVEV (reference sequence). V was cut by 0 bases and J by 9 bases, with 9 bases left in between. The CDR3 is 13 amino acids. The CDR3 spells CASSLSLAIEQFF. The CDR3 DNA is TGTGCCAGCAGTTTATCACTAGCTATTGAGCAGTTCTTC.

The chain has TRBV7-9 and TRBJ1-5; D ambiguous. Trimming took off 0 bases at V and 0 bases at J, with 9 bases between the two ends. The CDR3 extends over 16 amino acids. Germline V lookup: CDR1 SEHNR, CDR2 FQNEAQ (reference sequence). CDR3 region: CASSLAQRYSNQPQHF. CDR3 sequence (DNA): TGTGCCAGCAGCTTAGCACAGCGGTATAGCAATCAGCCCCAGCATTTT. Full variable domain (rest looked up from reference TRBV7-9 and TRBJ1-5): DTGVSQNPRHKITKRGQNVTFRCDPISEHNRLYWYRQTLGQGPEFLTYFQNEAQLEKSRLLSDRFSAERPKGSFSTLEIQRTEQGDSAMYLCASSLAQRYSNQPQHFGDGTRLSIL.

This chain uses TRBV3-1 (or the pseudogene TRBV3-2) with TRBJ2-7; 8 nucleotides line up with TRBD2. The length of the CDR3 is 18 residues. The junction had 17 bases not matched to a gene; V was cut back by 4 bases and J by 3 bases. Germline-derived CDR1 and CDR2 are LGHDT and YNNKEL (reference sequence). The CDR3 sequence is CASSPRLARTIHFYEQYF. CDR3 DNA: TGTGCCAGCAGCCCCAGACTAGCGCGGACGATACACTTCTACGAGCAGTACTTC.

The J gene is TRBJ2-7, the V gene TRBV2; 8 bases align to TRBD2. V lost 5 bases, J lost 5 bases, and 5 bases stayed unmatched. The CDR3 runs 13 residues. Germline CDR1 reads SNHLY; CDR2 reads FYNNEI. Here the CDR3 reads CASSLGLDNEQYF. CDR3 DNA: TGTGCCAGCAGTCTGGGACTAGATAACGAGCAGTACTTC.

The CDR3 region is CASSLDGETQYF. The DNA for the CDR3 is TGTGCCAGCAGCTTGGACGGTGAGACCCAGTACTTC. This chain uses TRBV5-4 with TRBJ2-5; D uncertain. Trimming pared 0 bases from V and 5 bases from J, leaving 5 bases between. The CDR3 has 12 amino acids. From germline, CDR1 is SGHNT and CDR2 YYREEE (reference sequence).

The V and J genes are TRBV28 and TRBJ1-1, with TRBD1 matching 8 bases. There are 15 residues in the CDR3. V trimming: 5 bases; J trimming: 1 base; junction bases outside the gene matches: 6. The germline V gene has CDR1 MDHEN and CDR2 SYDVKM. The CDR3 DNA sequence: TGTGCCAGCAGTCCCCCCGGGACAGGGAACACTGAAGCTTTCTTT. Amino acid sequence: CASSPPGTGNTEAFF.

CDR3 residues: CASSSDRAWDTQYF. The CDR3 region has the DNA TGTGCCAGCAGCTCGGACAGGGCTTGGGATACGCAGTATTTT. The chain carries TRBV7-2 and TRBJ2-3; 8 positions agree with TRBD1. V gave up 4 bases and J gave up 6 bases; unmatched junction bases: 6. The CDR3 has 14 amino acids. Looked up from germline, CDR1 is SGHTA and CDR2 is FQGNSA.

The chain has TRBV28 and TRBJ2-3, with 7 nucleotides matching TRBD2. Germline CDR1 MDHEN, CDR2 SYDVKM. This CDR3 is built from 15 residues. Unmatched junction bases numbered 5, after V lost 4 bases and J lost 1 base. The CDR3 DNA sequence: TGTGCCAGCAGTTCCGGACTAGTTGGCACAGATACGCAGTATTTT. Translating gives CASSSGLVGTDTQYF.

The chain has TRBV7-9 and TRBJ2-1; the match to TRBD2 covers 14 bases. CDR1 SEHNR and CDR2 FQNEAQ come from the germline V gene (reference sequence). The CDR3 is 19 amino acids. Trimming cost V 5 bases and J 1 base; bases outside gene matches: 10. The CDR3 region has the DNA TGTGCCAGCAGCACCTCGGGACTAGCGGGAGTTCGTTCCTACAATGAGCAGTTCTTC. It specifies CASSTSGLAGVRSYNEQFF.

V and J are TRBV4-3 and TRBJ1-2; maybe TRBD1 (5 bases). The CDR3 covers 16 residues. Deletions cut 0 bases from V and 3 bases from J, with 14 bases between. The germline V gene encodes CDR1 LGHNA and CDR2 YSLEER. The CDR3, as DNA: TGCGCCAGCAGCCAAGATAGTTTCGGGGGAGACTATGGCTACACCTTC. Amino acids: CASSQDSFGGDYGYTF.

This chain joins TRBV7-8 and TRBJ2-3; 11 bases are a match to TRBD1. Germline V gene data show CDR1 as SGHVS and CDR2 as FQNEAQ. This CDR3 spans 13 amino acids. Germline trimming cut 4 bases from V and 14 bases from J; bases unmatched to any gene: 8. In nucleotides, the CDR3 is TGTGCCAGCAGCTACTCCGGGACAGGGGGTCGGTATTTT. It yields the protein CASSYSGTGGRYF.

The chain recombines TRBV7-9 with TRBJ1-4, with a weak D call TRBD1 (6 bases). CDR1 and CDR2 from the germline V gene are SEHNR and FQNEAQ (reference sequence). The CDR3 loop spans 15 amino acids. The germline V and J ends were trimmed by 4 bases and 0 bases, with 9 bases remaining between them. CDR3 in DNA: TGTGCCAGCAGCTCGAGGACAGCAACTAATGAAAAACTGTTTTTT. Translation: CASSSRTATNEKLFF.

The chain uses TRBV11-2 and TRBJ2-5; D may be TRBD1 (6 bases). The CDR3 sequence is 15 residues long. The germline V gene has CDR1 SGHAT and CDR2 FQNNGV. V shed 3 bases and J shed 5 bases, with 16 bases lying between them. The CDR3 loop is CASSFSYRAPETQYF. The CDR3, as DNA: TGTGCCAGCAGCTTTTCCTACAGGGCCCCTGAGACCCAGTACTTC.

By sample fraction, this clone is medium-sized. The rearrangement uses TRBV5-1 and TRBJ1-4, with 9 positions matching TRBD1. V trimming: 0 bases; J trimming: 8 bases; junction bases outside the gene matches: 2. Germline V gene lookup returns CDR1 SGHRS and CDR2 YFSETQ. The CDR3 length is 14 residues. The CDR3 nucleotides are TGCGCCAGCAGCTTGGGGACAGGGGTCGAAAAACTGTTTTTT. As protein: CASSLGTGVEKLFF.

V usage is TRBV9 and J usage is TRBJ1-2; tentative D call: TRBD1 (6 bases). Germline V gene lookup returns CDR1 SGDLS and CDR2 YYNGEE. The V gene lost 3 bases and the J gene lost 2 bases, with 8 bases spanning the gap. The CDR3 contains 13 residues. CDR3: CASSADRNYGYTF. In nucleotides, the CDR3 is TGTGCCAGCAGCGCGGACAGAAACTATGGCTACACCTTC.

This chain joins TRBV5-5 and TRBJ2-5; D perhaps matches TRBD2 (5 bases). This CDR3 has 13 residues. From germline, CDR1 is SGHKS and CDR2 YYEKEE (reference sequence). With 2 bases removed from V and 5 bases from J, the gap between germline ends came to 10 bases. CDR3 region: CASSFPAAETQYF. The CDR3 coding sequence is TGTGCCAGCAGCTTCCCAGCGGCGGAGACCCAGTACTTC.

The chain has TRBV12-3 or TRBV12-4 and TRBJ2-1; TRBD2 matches at 12 bases. V was pared by 7 bases and J by 9 bases, with 4 bases of the junction left unmatched. The CDR3 runs to 13 residues. The CDR3 DNA follows: TGTGCCAGCACTAGCGGGAGGGCCGGTGAGCAGTTCTTC. The encoded protein is CASTSGRAGEQFF.

The table lists this clone with a few counts. The chain employs TRBV7-9 and TRBJ2-5; TRBD1 matches 7 bases. The CDR3 runs to 14 residues. The germline V gene encodes CDR1 SEHNR and CDR2 FQNEAQ (reference sequence). V shed 4 bases and J 2 bases; nucleotides not matched to a gene: 4. CDR3 sequence: CASSSLGQQETQYF. CDR3 nucleotide sequence: TGTGCCAGCAGCTCTTTGGGACAGCAAGAGACCCAGTACTTC.

The rearrangement links TRBV5-6 to TRBJ2-4; D is possibly TRBD2 (6 bases). Germline CDR1 SGHDT, CDR2 YYEEEE. CDR3 length equals 16 residues. The germline V and J ends were trimmed by 3 bases and 2 bases, with 15 bases remaining between them. CDR3 sequence (DNA): TGTGCCAGCAGCTCTGGGGGGTCAGGGCCCAAAAACATTCAGTACTTC. It codes for CASSSGGSGPKNIQYF.

This clone has only a few counts. J is TRBJ2-3 and V is TRBV5-1; 8 bases agree with TRBD2. Germline V gene sequence: CDR1 SGHRS, CDR2 YFSETQ. This CDR3 region has 16 residues. The V segment lost 2 bases and the J segment 2 bases; nucleotides outside the gene matches: 7. The CDR3 coding sequence is TGCGCCAGCAGCTTTTCGACTAGCGACCCCACAGATACGCAGTATTTT. Its translation: CASSFSTSDPTDTQYF. Full variable domain (rest looked up from reference TRBV5-1 and TRBJ2-3): KAGVTQTPRYLIKTRGQQVTLSCSPISGHRSVSWYQQTPGQGLQFLFEYFSETQRNKGNFPGRFSGRQFSNSRSEMNVSTLELGDSALYLCASSFSTSDPTDTQYFGPGTRLTVL.

The chain is built from TRBV19 and TRBJ2-7; 8 bases are shared with TRBD2. In germline, CDR1 is LNHDA, CDR2 SQIVND (reference sequence). Unmatched junction bases numbered 10, after V lost 4 bases and J lost 5 bases. The length of the CDR3 is 15 residues. The CDR3 DNA follows: TGTGCCAGTAGTACCGAAGCGGGAGTTAGACACGAGCAGTACTTC. Protein: CASSTEAGVRHEQYF.

This chain connects TRBV6-7 to TRBJ2-5; 8 nucleotides match TRBD1. TRBV6-7 is designated an ORF whose function remains uncertain. Trimming cost V 8 bases and J 3 bases; bases outside gene matches: 11. This CDR3 spans 15 amino acids. The CDR3 is CASLGAGGKKETQYF. For the CDR3, the DNA is TGTGCCAGCCTGGGGGCAGGGGGCAAAAAAGAGACCCAGTACTTC.

The rearrangement joins TRBV7-9 to TRBJ1-1; TRBD1 matches 10 bases. The J segment lost 3 bases and the V segment lost 5 bases, leaving 9 bases of the junction unmatched. The CDR3 consists of 16 residues. Germline V gene data show CDR1 as SEHNR and CDR2 as FQNEAQ (reference sequence). The CDR3 coding sequence is TGTGCCAGCAGCCCACAGGGACAGGGGATGGACACTGAAGCTTTCTTT. Amino acid sequence: CASSPQGQGMDTEAFF.

The rearrangement links TRBV28 to TRBJ1-6, with TRBD1 matching over 7 bases. This CDR3 region has 14 residues. The J segment lost 7 bases and the V segment lost 6 bases, leaving 6 bases of the junction unmatched. Per the germline V gene, CDR1 is MDHEN and CDR2 is SYDVKM. CDR3: CASRPGTANSPLHF. In DNA, the CDR3 is TGTGCCAGCAGACCCGGGACAGCGAATTCACCCCTCCACTTT.